This T cell receptor beta chain was documented in a study of blood T cells in healthy people across ages. With a J-beta primer mix and a sample-barcoded 5' primer, a second PCR ran roughly 6 to 11 cycles. Each CDR3 protein gets one entry after TCRdb re-called the 5' RACE reads with MiXCR. The sample carries 1.5 million to 2 million distinct CDR3 sequences, about 28% recorded once. The germline V gene encodes CDR1 SGHTA and CDR2 FQGNSA. This CDR3 is 14 amino acids long. Aged roughly 6 to 100, donors were systemically healthy Caucasians from Russia. PBMCs numbering at least 7 million were isolated per sample. This clonotype was recorded only once. Antigen specificity is unknown. Mismatch with germline at one junction end may stem from a read error. Whole-study results and caveats: In long-lived donors, naive CD4+ cell counts and diversity exceeded those of aged donors. TCR beta diversity, measured per million T cells, fell in a roughly linear way with age.

Sequencing was performed on blood. This chain joins TRBV7-2 and TRBJ2-1; the match to TRBD2 covers 8 bases. This sequence was found in a woman in her twenties or thirties in good health. This chain's CDR3 is CGSTGGLAGNEQFF. For the CDR3, the DNA is TGTGGCAGCACGGGGGGGCTAGCGGGCAATGAGCAGTTCTTC.